The 29 T cell receptor beta chains below come from one sample, sequenced in a study of blood T cell repertoires in COVID-19. Some clones are missing from TCRdb's copy, which holds only in-frame ones; the method was immunoSEQ multiplex PCR. The data contain around 300,000 clones, about nine tenths of them seen just once; the ten biggest clones take up more than 1.5%. The specimen was PBMCs or T cells enriched from blood (not recorded which). All receptors derive from a woman aged 55-70 years who had recovered from COVID-19.

This chain links TRBV6-5 with TRBJ1-2, with 7 nucleotides matching TRBD1. Germline trimming cut 6 bases from V and 6 bases from J; bases unmatched to any gene: 4. The CDR3 runs 12 residues. Per the germline V gene, CDR1 is MNHEY and CDR2 is SVGAGI. The CDR3 sequence is CASRKGADGYTF. The CDR3 DNA is TGTGCCAGCAGGAAGGGGGCGGATGGCTACACCTTC.

The rearrangement uses TRBV3-1 (or the pseudogene TRBV3-2) and TRBJ1-1, with D hard to call. The CDR3 has 14 residues. Germline V gives CDR1 LGHDT, CDR2 YNNKEL (reference sequence). Trimming pared 1 base from V and 11 bases from J, leaving 17 bases between. This CDR3 is CASSQVADGVDAFF. The CDR3 DNA sequence: TGTGCCAGCAGCCAAGTTGCGGACGGGGTCGATGCTTTCTTT.

This chain links TRBV5-1 with TRBJ2-1, with 10 bases fitting TRBD2. Germline V gene lookup returns CDR1 SGHRS and CDR2 YFSETQ. The CDR3 has 15 residues. V gave up 4 bases and J gave up 2 bases; unmatched junction bases: 3. The CDR3 loop is CASSRTSGAYNEQFF. The CDR3 DNA follows: TGCGCCAGCAGCAGAACTAGCGGGGCCTACAATGAGCAGTTCTTC.

The chain joins TRBV2 to TRBJ1-4; 9 bases line up with TRBD1. The V segment lost 2 bases and the J segment 3 bases; nucleotides outside the gene matches: 1. The CDR3 loop spans 15 amino acids. CDR1 SNHLY and CDR2 FYNNEI come from the germline V gene. CDR3 sequence reads: CASSERDRANEKLFF. The CDR3 nucleotides read TGTGCCAGCAGTGAAAGGGACAGGGCTAATGAAAAACTGTTTTTT.

The chain links TRBV27 to TRBJ1-5; D call uncertain. V was pared by 3 bases and J by 4 bases, with 7 bases between. The CDR3 is 13 residues long. Germline CDR1 and CDR2: MNHEY and SMNVEV (reference sequence). CDR3 nucleotide sequence: TGTGCCAGCAGTTTGGCGGGGAATCAGCCCCAGCATTTT. It encodes CASSLAGNQPQHF.

This chain uses TRBV20-1 with TRBJ2-1; D is ambiguous. The germline V and J ends were trimmed by 3 bases and 13 bases, with 16 bases remaining between them. Germline V gene data show CDR1 as DFQATT and CDR2 as SNEGSKA (reference sequence). This CDR3 comprises 12 residues. The DNA of the CDR3 is TGCAGTGCTAGTGGCGCGGCAACGAGCCAGTTCTTC. Protein sequence: CSASGAATSQFF.

The rearrangement uses TRBV28 and TRBJ2-5, with 7 bases matching TRBD1. The junction had 5 bases not matched to a gene; V was cut back by 3 bases and J by 4 bases. The CDR3 spans 14 residues. Looked up from germline, CDR1 is MDHEN and CDR2 is SYDVKM. The CDR3 nucleotides are TGTGCCAGCAGTTTGGTGTCAGGGGGAGAGACCCAGTACTTC. Translation gives CASSLVSGGETQYF.

This chain links TRBV27 with TRBJ2-5; weak D call: TRBD2 (5 bases). This CDR3 has 15 residues. CDR1 is MNHEY, CDR2 SMNVEV, per germline (reference sequence). Trimming removed 4 bases at V and 3 bases at J, with 15 bases between. This chain's CDR3 is CASSYGVGLKETQYF. Written as DNA, the CDR3 is TGTGCCAGCAGTTATGGGGTAGGACTGAAAGAGACCCAGTACTTC.

The rearrangement links TRBV4-1 to TRBJ2-7; 8 bases agree with TRBD2. Germline trimming cut 5 bases from V and 2 bases from J; bases unmatched to any gene: 20. CDR1 MGHRA and CDR2 YSYEKL come from the germline V gene. This CDR3 comprises 19 residues. The CDR3 here is CASSGHMRLALPGTYEQYF. The CDR3 nucleotides read TGCGCCAGCAGCGGACACATGAGACTAGCGCTCCCAGGGACCTACGAGCAGTACTTC.

The chain uses TRBV5-1 and TRBJ2-1; TRBD1 matches at 8 bases. There are 17 residues in the CDR3. The V segment lost 1 base and the J segment 1 base; nucleotides outside the gene matches: 7. Looked up from germline, CDR1 is SGHRS and CDR2 is YFSETQ. The CDR3 region has the DNA TGCGCCAGCAGCTTGTATCTCACAGGGGGTTCCTACAATGAGCAGTTCTTC. Its translation: CASSLYLTGGSYNEQFF. Drawing the rest from reference TRBV5-1 and TRBJ2-1, the complete variable domain is KAGVTQTPRYLIKTRGQQVTLSCSPISGHRSVSWYQQTPGQGLQFLFEYFSETQRNKGNFPGRFSGRQFSNSRSEMNVSTLELGDSALYLCASSLYLTGGSYNEQFFGPGTRLTVL.

This chain uses TRBV11-3 with TRBJ1-6, with a possible D match to TRBD1 (6 bases). V lost 4 bases and J lost 5, with 9 bases in between. Germline CDR1 SGHNT, CDR2 YENEEA. This CDR3 region has 14 residues. DNA of the CDR3: TGTGCCAGCAGCTGGGGGCTCCATAATTCACCCCTCCACTTT. Translating it yields CASSWGLHNSPLHF. The full variable domain, with the rest looked up from reference TRBV11-3 and TRBJ1-6, is EAGVVQSPRYKIIEKKQPVAFWCNPISGHNTLYWYLQNLGQGPELLIRYENEEAVDDSQLPKDRFSAERLKGVDSTLKIQPAELGDSAVYLCASSWGLHNSPLHFGNGTRLTVT.

The chain links TRBV4-1 to TRBJ1-5; unclear D gene. Germline loops: CDR1 MGHRA, CDR2 YSYEKL. There are 13 residues in the CDR3. Trimming stripped 4 bases from V and 6 bases from J, with 10 bases between. CDR3 residues: CASSLLGGQPQHF. In nucleotides, the CDR3 is TGCGCCAGCAGCCTTTTAGGAGGTCAGCCCCAGCATTTT.

V and J are TRBV12-3 or TRBV12-4 and TRBJ1-2; maybe TRBD1 (5 bases). The V end was cut by 6 bases, the J end by 3 bases, with 11 bases between. This CDR3 spans 13 amino acids. The CDR3 bases are TGTGCCAGCAGACAAGACAGCTACTATGGCTACACCTTC. It yields the protein CASRQDSYYGYTF.

Only one count was recorded for this clone. V usage is TRBV14 and J usage is TRBJ1-2; D not certain. The V end was cut by 3 bases, the J end by 9 bases, with 20 bases between. The CDR3 is 15 amino acids. The V gene's germline CDR1 is SGHDN and CDR2 FVKESK. CDR3 DNA sequence: TGTGCCAGCAGCCAGCCAGACATAGACCCTCCGAGCTACACCTTC. As protein: CASSQPDIDPPSYTF.

The V gene is TRBV27, the J gene TRBJ2-7, with 7 bases matching TRBD1. Looked up from germline, CDR1 is MNHEY and CDR2 is SMNVEV (reference sequence). This CDR3 is built from 14 residues. Trimming removed 6 bases from V and 3 bases from J; junction bases left unmatched: 8. CDR3 nucleotides: TGTGCCAGCAGGGAGGCAGGGGGAATCTACGAGCAGTACTTC. Protein: CASREAGGIYEQYF.

The gene calls are TRBV9 and TRBJ1-2, with D perhaps TRBD1 (6 bases). Germline values: CDR1 SGDLS, CDR2 YYNGEE. Trimming pared 3 bases from V and 10 bases from J, leaving 10 bases between. The CDR3 runs 11 residues. This CDR3 reads CASSGAGAYTF. The CDR3, as DNA: TGTGCCAGCAGCGGAGCAGGGGCCTACACCTTC.

The rearrangement uses TRBV5-5 and TRBJ1-1; no definite D call. V gave up 4 bases and J gave up 3 bases, with 16 bases separating them. CDR3 size: 15 residues. Germline V gives CDR1 SGHKS, CDR2 YYEKEE (reference sequence). The CDR3 region is CASSLVPSRDTEAFF. Here the CDR3 DNA reads TGTGCCAGCAGCCTAGTCCCCAGTCGGGACACTGAAGCTTTCTTT.

V and J are TRBV11-3 and TRBJ2-5; weak D call: TRBD1 (5 bases). Germline V gene data show CDR1 as SGHNT and CDR2 as YENEEA. Trimming removed 4 bases from V and 3 bases from J, with 15 bases in between. The CDR3 sequence is 15 residues long. The CDR3 DNA reads TGTGCCAGCAGCTCGGTTAGACAGAGCGAAGAGACCCAGTACTTC. It translates to CASSSVRQSEETQYF. Variable domain in full (rest from reference TRBV11-3 and TRBJ2-5): EAGVVQSPRYKIIEKKQPVAFWCNPISGHNTLYWYLQNLGQGPELLIRYENEEAVDDSQLPKDRFSAERLKGVDSTLKIQPAELGDSAVYLCASSSVRQSEETQYFGPGTRLLVL.

The chain links TRBV6-5 to TRBJ1-1; 8 nucleotides align to TRBD1. Germline trimming cut 6 bases from V and 0 bases from J; bases unmatched to any gene: 3. Germline values: CDR1 MNHEY, CDR2 SVGAGI. The CDR3 covers 14 residues. The CDR3 DNA reads as TGTGCCAGCAGATGGACAGGGATGAACACTGAAGCTTTCTTT. Its protein is CASRWTGMNTEAFF.

Written as DNA, the CDR3 is TGTGCCAGCTGGCCCGGGACTAGCAAAGAGACCCAGTACTTC. The encoded protein is CASWPGTSKETQYF. This chain joins TRBV3-1 (or the pseudogene TRBV3-2) and TRBJ2-5; 9 bases map to TRBD2. This CDR3 region has 14 residues. With V trimmed by 8 bases and J by 3 bases, 7 bases remained unmatched. CDR1 is LGHDT and CDR2 is YNNKEL in the germline V gene (reference sequence).

This clone was seen a few times. The CDR3 loop reads CASSIQVSYEQYF. CDR3 bases: TGTGCCAGCAGCATACAGGTCTCCTACGAGCAGTACTTC. The V gene is TRBV28, the J gene TRBJ2-7; possible D gene TRBD1, 5 bases. The V gene's germline CDR1 is MDHEN and CDR2 SYDVKM. V was trimmed by 6 bases and J by 0 bases, leaving 9 bases between them. The CDR3 spans 13 residues. Full variable domain (rest looked up from reference TRBV28 and TRBJ2-7): DVKVTQSSRYLVKRTGEKVFLECVQDMDHENMFWYRQDPGLGLRLIYFSYDVKMKEKGDIPEGYSVSREKKERFSLILESASTNQTSMYLCASSIQVSYEQYFGPGTRLTVT.

The rearrangement uses TRBV5-1 and TRBJ2-3; 11 bases match TRBD2. V dropped 4 bases and J dropped 3; count of bases not matched to a gene: 4. Germline V gene lookup returns CDR1 SGHRS and CDR2 YFSETQ. The CDR3 loop spans 15 amino acids. CDR3 bases: TGCGCCAGCAGCGTTACTAGCGGGAGAACAGATACGCAGTATTTT. As protein: CASSVTSGRTDTQYF.

The chain recombines TRBV5-1 with TRBJ1-6; 8 nucleotides match TRBD1. CDR1 SGHRS and CDR2 YFSETQ come from the germline V gene. The CDR3 is 16 amino acids. V was clipped by 5 bases and J by 0 bases; unmatched bases: 4. The CDR3 DNA is TGCGCCAGCAGAGAAACAGGGGGCTCCTATAATTCACCCCTCCACTTT. Translating gives CASRETGGSYNSPLHF.

The V gene is TRBV11-3, the J gene TRBJ2-1, with 9 positions matching TRBD1. CDR3 length: 17 amino acids. CDR1 and CDR2 from the germline V gene are SGHNT and YENEEA. V dropped 5 bases and J dropped 6; count of bases not matched to a gene: 14. The CDR3 loop is CASSRPKGDRESNEQFF. The CDR3 nucleotides are TGTGCCAGCAGCCGACCCAAGGGGGACAGGGAAAGCAATGAGCAGTTCTTC.

The chain is built from TRBV5-1 and TRBJ1-6; TRBD1 matches at 11 bases. This CDR3 has 16 residues. Germline CDR1 is SGHRS and CDR2 is YFSETQ. Unmatched junction bases numbered 9, after V lost 4 bases and J lost 9 bases. CDR3 in amino acids: CASSTDRGQVGSPLHF. The CDR3 bases are TGCGCCAGCAGCACGGACAGGGGGCAAGTCGGTTCACCCCTCCACTTT.

This clone is a singleton in its sample. The rearrangement joins TRBV2 to TRBJ1-5, with TRBD1 as a possible D gene (5 bases). CDR1 and CDR2 (germline): SNHLY, FYNNEI. Trimming removed 6 bases from V and 9 bases from J, with 15 bases in between. The CDR3 has 13 residues. CDR3 region: CASSKGGERPQHF. For the CDR3, the DNA is TGTGCCAGCAGCAAAGGAGGGGAACGGCCCCAGCATTTT. Together with reference TRBV2 and TRBJ1-5, the CDR3 gives the full variable domain: EPEVTQTPSHQVTQMGQEVILRCVPISNHLYFYWYRQILGQKVEFLVSFYNNEISEKSEIFDDQFSVERPDGSNFTLKIRSTKLEDSAMYFCASSKGGERPQHFGDGTRLSIL.

This chain uses TRBV7-2 with TRBJ1-2, with 9 bases aligning to TRBD1. J lost 5 bases, V lost 2 bases, and 9 bases had no gene match. CDR3 length equals 16 residues. The V gene's germline CDR1 is SGHTA and CDR2 FQGNSA. The CDR3 nucleotides are TGTGCCAGCAGCTTAATGGGGACAGGGTTTAGTTATGGCTACACCTTC. It codes for CASSLMGTGFSYGYTF.

The V gene is TRBV29-1, the J gene TRBJ1-1; D perhaps matches TRBD1 (6 bases). The CDR3 has 14 amino acids. Germline CDR1 and CDR2: SQVTM and ANQGSEA. V dropped 5 bases and J dropped 0 bases, with 13 bases sitting between them. In DNA form, the CDR3 reads TGCAGCGTTACACCAGGGGTCTTGAACACTGAAGCTTTCTTT. Its translation is CSVTPGVLNTEAFF.

This clone has only one observation. The chain recombines TRBV28 with TRBJ2-1; TRBD2 matches at 12 bases. The CDR3 has 15 amino acids. V shed 7 bases and J 3 bases; nucleotides not matched to a gene: 4. CDR1 MDHEN and CDR2 SYDVKM come from the germline V gene. The CDR3 here is CASTPSGGGYNEQFF. The DNA of the CDR3 is TGTGCCAGCACCCCTAGCGGGGGGGGCTACAATGAGCAGTTCTTC.